Listed below are T cell receptor beta chains from one sample, sequenced in a study of blood T cell repertoires in COVID-19. Method: immunoSEQ multiplex PCR; TCRdb's copy keeps in-frame clones and lacks some. The table shows tens of thousands of clones, with roughly 82% occurring only once. Sequencing was done on a sample of peripheral blood. The receptors come from a human donor in a cohort sampled during active COVID-19. Each CDR3 is given with its conserved first and last residue. A D gene is named only where the DNA matches it firmly. The size entry is marked missing in some rows and otherwise reads once, few, many or a size class.

clone_size,v_call,d_call,j_call,cdr3_aa,cdr3_nt
-,TRBV3-1/TRBV3-2,TRBD2,TRBJ2-3,CASSLLSGRNGDTQYF,TGTGCCAGCAGCCTCCTTAGCGGGAGGAATGGAGATACGCAGTATTTT
-,TRBV4-1,TRBD1,TRBJ2-7,CASSQFGTGQTYEQYF,TGCGCCAGCAGCCAATTCGGGACAGGGCAAACCTACGAGCAGTACTTC
-,TRBV29-1,TRBD2,TRBJ2-7,CSDRVGGGSSYEQYF,TGCAGCGACCGGGTGGGCGGGGGGAGCTCCTACGAGCAGTACTTC
few,TRBV2,-,TRBJ2-4,CASSDRVLSVNIQYF,TGTGCCAGCAGTGACAGGGTTTTATCCGTAAACATTCAGTACTTC
few,TRBV5-1,TRBD1,TRBJ1-2,CASNRDRGGYGYTF,TGCGCCAGCAACCGGGACAGGGGTGGCTATGGCTACACCTTC
-,TRBV3-1/TRBV3-2,-,TRBJ1-1,CASSQPGAGEAFF,TGTGCCAGCAGCCAGCCTGGGGCAGGGGAAGCTTTCTTT
-,TRBV4-1,TRBD1,TRBJ1-5,CASSPGQNSNQPQHF,TGCGCCAGCAGCCCGGGACAGAATAGCAATCAGCCCCAGCATTTT
-,TRBV10-3,-,TRBJ2-1,CAISAGSSYNEQFF,TGTGCCATCTCCGCCGGGAGCTCCTACAATGAGCAGTTCTTC
-,TRBV5-6,TRBD1,TRBJ1-5,CASSSSGTGYQPQHF,TGTGCCAGCAGCTCGTCCGGGACAGGCTATCAGCCCCAGCATTTT
-,TRBV19,-,TRBJ1-1,CASSYLSRGTEAFF,TGTGCCAGTAGTTATCTCTCAAGGGGCACTGAAGCTTTCTTT
-,TRBV28,-,TRBJ2-3,CASSARGGTDTQYF,TGTGCCAGCAGTGCCAGGGGGGGCACAGATACGCAGTATTTT
-,TRBV27,-,TRBJ1-6,CAGGRSYNSPLHF,TGTGCCGGCGGGAGATCCTATAATTCACCCCTCCACTTT
-,TRBV7-6,TRBD2,TRBJ2-5,CASSGWTSGRVQYF,TGTGCCAGCAGCGGCTGGACTAGCGGGAGAGTCCAGTACTTC
-,TRBV13,TRBD1,TRBJ2-7,CASSAGTGDHEQYF,TGTGCCAGCAGCGCTGGGACAGGGGACCACGAGCAGTACTTT
-,TRBV28,TRBD1,TRBJ2-7,CASSRGQANEQYF,TGTGCCAGCAGCAGAGGACAGGCCAACGAGCAGTACTTC
-,TRBV19,TRBD1,TRBJ1-1,CASKMGQTSETFF,TGTGCCAGTAAAATGGGACAGACGTCAGAAACTTTCTTT
-,TRBV5-4,TRBD1,TRBJ1-2,CTSSFPTGGGVNYGYTF,TGTACCAGCAGCTTTCCGACAGGGGGCGGGGTAAACTATGGCTACACCTTC
once,TRBV3-1/TRBV3-2,TRBD2,TRBJ2-1,CASTRLAGLDEQFF,TGTGCCAGCACCCGACTAGCGGGGTTGGATGAGCAGTTCTTC
-,TRBV3-1/TRBV3-2,TRBD2,TRBJ2-5,CASRPSGPSGETQYF,TGTGCCAGCAGACCTAGCGGGCCCTCGGGAGAGACCCAGTACTTC
-,TRBV28,-,TRBJ1-4,CASRMGRARAGLFF,TGTGCCAGCAGGATGGGGAGGGCTCGGGCCGGACTGTTTTTT
-,TRBV19,TRBD2,TRBJ2-1,CASSLTSGGAKSNEQFF,TGTGCCAGTAGTCTGACTAGCGGGGGGGCAAAATCGAATGAGCAGTTCTTC
-,TRBV3-1/TRBV3-2,TRBD2,TRBJ2-7,CASSPGGYEQYF,TGTGCCAGCAGTCCCGGGGGGTACGAGCAGTACTTC
-,TRBV24-1,-,TRBJ2-1,CATSDFLGGEQFF,TGTGCCACCAGTGATTTCTTGGGGGGTGAGCAGTTCTTC
-,TRBV12-3/TRBV12-4,-,TRBJ1-5,CASSLAGNQPQHF,TGTGCCAGCAGTTTGGCAGGCAATCAGCCCCAGCATTTT
-,TRBV5-1,TRBD1,TRBJ2-7,CASSKGIDRVGYEQYF,TGCGCCAGCAGTAAAGGAATAGACAGGGTTGGGTACGAGCAGTACTTC
-,TRBV27,TRBD2,TRBJ2-7,CASSSRGGAREQYF,TGTGCCAGCAGCAGCCGCGGGGGGGCCCGCGAGCAGTACTTC
-,TRBV5-6,TRBD1,TRBJ1-4,CASSLTGDEKLFF,TGTGCCAGCAGCCTGACAGGGGATGAAAAACTGTTTTTT
-,TRBV28,TRBD1,TRBJ2-6,CASSFRGQVSVNSGANVLTF,TGTGCCAGCAGTTTTCGGGGACAGGTTTCTGTAAACTCTGGGGCCAACGTCCTGACTTTC
-,TRBV11-3,-,TRBJ2-3,CASSKTTDTQYF,TGTGCCAGCAGCAAAACTACAGATACGCAGTATTTT
-,TRBV28,-,TRBJ1-4,CASSSQVSTNEKLFF,TGTGCCAGCAGTTCACAGGTCTCAACTAATGAAAAACTGTTTTTT
-,TRBV6-5,-,TRBJ2-5,CASSRQTGETQYF,TGTGCCAGCAGTCGTCAAACGGGAGAGACCCAGTACTTC
once,TRBV30,-,TRBJ1-6,CAWGGDTVNSPLHF,TGTGCCTGGGGGGGAGATACGGTGAATTCACCCCTCCACTTT
-,TRBV19,-,TRBJ1-5,CASKGAGAQSYQPQHF,TGTGCCAGTAAAGGGGCAGGGGCCCAGAGCTATCAGCCCCAGCATTTT
-,TRBV5-5,-,TRBJ1-4,CASSQQGEKLFF,TGTGCCAGCAGCCAACAGGGTGAAAAACTGTTTTTT
-,TRBV4-1,TRBD1,TRBJ2-3,CASSHPTQRGRGDTQYF,TGCGCCAGCAGCCACCCGACCCAAAGGGGGCGCGGAGATACGCAGTATTTT